The present TCR beta chain was sequenced within a study of T cells in pancreatic ductal adenocarcinoma. With 1 base removed from V and 3 bases from J, the gap between germline ends came to 10 bases. This CDR3 contains 14 residues. CDR1 SEHNR and CDR2 FQNEAQ come from the germline V gene (reference sequence). Notes on this clone: The antigen remains unidentified.

Regarding the study as a whole: Enrichment of CD45RO+ effector over naive T cells in tumors may bias clonality. Compared with tumor, blood showed more total productive templates and roughly 8-fold more clonotypes. Mean clonality was roughly 0.11 in tumors and about 0.07 in blood, not significantly different. Results skew toward the minority of patients with early-stage disease.

Sequencing was performed with immunoSEQ multiplex PCR; in TCRdb, only in-frame clones are kept and a portion is missing. The data show around 16,000 clones, roughly 89% seen once. The selected patients with pancreatic ductal adenocarcinoma had surgery but no neoadjuvant therapy. The V call is TRBV7-9, the J call TRBJ2-7, with D possibly being TRBD2 (6 bases). This TCR was recovered from a human donor with pancreatic ductal adenocarcinoma. Sample: PBMCs. The CDR3 nucleotides read TGTGCCAGCAGCTTAGTGGAGGGAGTCTACGAGCAGTACTTC. Translation gives CASSLVEGVYEQYF.